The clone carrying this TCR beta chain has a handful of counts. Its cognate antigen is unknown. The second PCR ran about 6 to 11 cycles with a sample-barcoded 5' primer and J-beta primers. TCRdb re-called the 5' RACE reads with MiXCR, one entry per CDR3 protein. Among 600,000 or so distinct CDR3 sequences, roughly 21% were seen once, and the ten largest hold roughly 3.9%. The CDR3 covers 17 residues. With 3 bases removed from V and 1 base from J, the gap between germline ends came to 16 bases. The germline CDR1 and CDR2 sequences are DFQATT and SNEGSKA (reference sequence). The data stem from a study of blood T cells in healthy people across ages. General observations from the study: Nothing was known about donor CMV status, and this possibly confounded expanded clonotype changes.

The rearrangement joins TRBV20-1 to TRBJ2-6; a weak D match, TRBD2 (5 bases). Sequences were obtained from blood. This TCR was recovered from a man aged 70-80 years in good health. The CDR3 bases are TGCAGTGCTAGTTCTGGGAGCCCCTCTTCTGGGGCCAACGTCCTGACTTTC. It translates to CSASSGSPSSGANVLTF.